This T cell receptor (beta chain) is from a study of early T cells in non-severe SARS-CoV-2 infection. CDR3 length equals 13 residues. Trimming pared 2 bases from V and 6 bases from J, leaving 12 bases between. Germline V gene data show CDR1 as SGHRS and CDR2 as YFSETQ. The library protocol tagged individual cDNA molecules with unique molecular identifiers. Each CDR3 protein is one row after TCRdb ran MiXCR on the 5' RACE reads. The repertoire has more than 65,000 distinct CDR3 sequences, roughly 13% of them found once; the top ten carry 0.95% to 1.3%. The specimen sequenced was whole blood. The receptor was isolated from an adult who was a healthcare worker with PCR-confirmed SARS-CoV-2 infection or an uninfected control (not recorded which). The rearrangement joins TRBV5-1 to TRBJ2-7; D tentatively fits TRBD1 or TRBD2 (5 bases each). This chain's CDR3 is CASSFPEGPEQYF. CDR3 nucleotides: TGCGCCAGCAGCTTCCCCGAGGGGCCCGAGCAGTACTTC.